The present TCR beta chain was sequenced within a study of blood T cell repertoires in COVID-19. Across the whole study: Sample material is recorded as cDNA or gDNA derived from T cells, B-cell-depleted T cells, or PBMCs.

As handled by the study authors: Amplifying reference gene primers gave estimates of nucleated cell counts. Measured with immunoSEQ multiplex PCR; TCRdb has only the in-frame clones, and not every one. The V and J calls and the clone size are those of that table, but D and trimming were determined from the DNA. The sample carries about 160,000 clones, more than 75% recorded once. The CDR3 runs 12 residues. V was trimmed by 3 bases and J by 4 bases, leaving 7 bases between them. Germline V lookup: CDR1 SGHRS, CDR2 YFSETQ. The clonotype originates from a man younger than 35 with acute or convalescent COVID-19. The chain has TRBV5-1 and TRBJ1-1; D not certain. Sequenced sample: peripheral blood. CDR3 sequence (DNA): TGCGCCAGCAGCTCCACCGGCACTGAAGCTTTCTTT. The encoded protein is CASSSTGTEAFF.